This record covers a single T cell receptor (beta chain). Trimming cost V 4 bases and J 0 bases; bases outside gene matches: 2. This CDR3 comprises 15 residues. From germline, CDR1 is SEHNR and CDR2 FQNEAQ (reference sequence). The data were produced by immunoSEQ multiplex PCR, yet TCRdb's version contains in-frame clones alone and is incomplete. The data hold 180,000 or so clones, with more than 85% observed a single time. This sample was taken from a study of blood T cell repertoires in COVID-19. Background on the study: Spain, Italy and the United States supplied samples that represented acute and convalescent COVID-19. From T cells, B-cell-depleted T cells, or PBMCs came the material, which was cDNA or gDNA.

The V and J genes are TRBV7-9 and TRBJ1-4; TRBD1 matches at 7 bases. This clonotype was sampled from a woman between 25 and 40 years old with active or convalescent COVID-19. The specimen sequenced was peripheral blood. CDR3 nucleotides: TGTGCCAGCAGCTCGCAGGGGGCAACTAATGAAAAACTGTTTTTT. Amino acid sequence: CASSSQGATNEKLFF.